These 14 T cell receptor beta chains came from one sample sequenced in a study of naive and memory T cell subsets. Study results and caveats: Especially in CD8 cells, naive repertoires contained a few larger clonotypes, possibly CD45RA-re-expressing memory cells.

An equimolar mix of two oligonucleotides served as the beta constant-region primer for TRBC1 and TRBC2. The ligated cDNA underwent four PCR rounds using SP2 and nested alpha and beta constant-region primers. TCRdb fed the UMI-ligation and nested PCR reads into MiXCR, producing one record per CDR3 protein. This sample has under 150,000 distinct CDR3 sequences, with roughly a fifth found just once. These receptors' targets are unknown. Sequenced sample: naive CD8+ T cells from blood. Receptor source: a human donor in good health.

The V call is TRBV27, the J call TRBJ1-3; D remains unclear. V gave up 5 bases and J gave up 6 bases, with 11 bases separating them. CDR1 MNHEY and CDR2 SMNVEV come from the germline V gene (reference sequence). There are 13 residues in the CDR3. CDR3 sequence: CASSPGNLNTIYF. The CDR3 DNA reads TGTGCCAGCAGTCCCGGGAACTTAAACACCATATATTTT.

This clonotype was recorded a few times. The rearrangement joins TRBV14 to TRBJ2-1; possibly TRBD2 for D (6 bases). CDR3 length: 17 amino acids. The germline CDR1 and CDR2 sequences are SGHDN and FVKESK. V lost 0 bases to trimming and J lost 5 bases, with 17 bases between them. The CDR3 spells CASSQDLLDYLNNEQFF. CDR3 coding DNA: TGTGCCAGCAGCCAAGATCTCTTGGACTATCTGAACAATGAGCAGTTCTTC.

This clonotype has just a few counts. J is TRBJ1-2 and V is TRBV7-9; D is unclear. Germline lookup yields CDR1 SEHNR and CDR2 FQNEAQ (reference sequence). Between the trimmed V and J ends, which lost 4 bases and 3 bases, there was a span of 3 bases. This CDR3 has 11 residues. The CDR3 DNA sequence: TGTGCCAGCAGCTGGGACTATGGCTACACCTTC. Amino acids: CASSWDYGYTF.

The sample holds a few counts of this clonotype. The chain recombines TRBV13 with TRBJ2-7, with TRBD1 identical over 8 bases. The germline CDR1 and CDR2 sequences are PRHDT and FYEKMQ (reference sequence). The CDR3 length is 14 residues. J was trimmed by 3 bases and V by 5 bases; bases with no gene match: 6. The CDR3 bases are TGTGCCAGCAGCACGAGGGACAGGAACTACGAGCAGTACTTC. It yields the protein CASSTRDRNYEQYF.

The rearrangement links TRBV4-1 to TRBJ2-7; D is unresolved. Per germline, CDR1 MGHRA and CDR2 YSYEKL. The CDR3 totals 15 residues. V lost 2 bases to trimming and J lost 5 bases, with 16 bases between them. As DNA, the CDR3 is TGCGCCAGCAGCCAAAACAGCCCTGTGTTGAACGAGCAGTACTTC. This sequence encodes CASSQNSPVLNEQYF.

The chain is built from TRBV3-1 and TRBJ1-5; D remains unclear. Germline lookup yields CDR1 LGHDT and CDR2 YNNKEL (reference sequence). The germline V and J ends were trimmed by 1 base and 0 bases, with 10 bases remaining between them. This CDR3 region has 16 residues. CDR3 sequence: CASSQGNGYSNQPQHF. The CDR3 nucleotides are TGTGCCAGCAGCCAAGGGAACGGCTATAGCAATCAGCCCCAGCATTTT.

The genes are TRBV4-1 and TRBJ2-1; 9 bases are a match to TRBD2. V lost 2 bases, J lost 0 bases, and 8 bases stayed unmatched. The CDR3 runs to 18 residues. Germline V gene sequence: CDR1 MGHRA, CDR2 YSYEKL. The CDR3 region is CASSQLFAGGYSYNEQFF. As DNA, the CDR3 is TGCGCCAGCAGCCAACTATTCGCGGGAGGGTACTCCTACAATGAGCAGTTCTTC.

Written as DNA, the CDR3 is TGCGCCAGCAGCTACTGGACAGGGGATAACTACGAGCAGTACTTC. Amino acid sequence: CASSYWTGDNYEQYF. This chain uses TRBV5-1 with TRBJ2-7; 9 bases are a match to TRBD1. The germline CDR1 and CDR2 sequences are SGHRS and YFSETQ. Losses at the gene ends were 3 bases for V and 3 bases for J; bases not matched to a gene: 7. This CDR3 comprises 15 residues.

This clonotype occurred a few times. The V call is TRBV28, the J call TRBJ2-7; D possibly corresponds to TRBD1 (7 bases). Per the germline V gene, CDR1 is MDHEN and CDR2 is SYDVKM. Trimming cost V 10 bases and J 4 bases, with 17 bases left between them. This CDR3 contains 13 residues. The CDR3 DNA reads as TGTGCCACGGCGCGGGGACAGAGATACGAGCAGTACTTC. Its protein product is CATARGQRYEQYF. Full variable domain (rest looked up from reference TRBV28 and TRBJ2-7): DVKVTQSSRYLVKRTGEKVFLECVQDMDHENMFWYRQDPGLGLRLIYFSYDVKMKEKGDIPEGYSVSREKKERFSLILESASTNQTSMYLCATARGQRYEQYFGPGTRLTVT.

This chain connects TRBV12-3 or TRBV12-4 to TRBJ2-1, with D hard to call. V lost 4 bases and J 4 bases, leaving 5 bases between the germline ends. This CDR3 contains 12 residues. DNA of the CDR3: TGTGCCAGCAGTTCCCCTTACAATGAGCAGTTCTTC. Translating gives CASSSPYNEQFF.

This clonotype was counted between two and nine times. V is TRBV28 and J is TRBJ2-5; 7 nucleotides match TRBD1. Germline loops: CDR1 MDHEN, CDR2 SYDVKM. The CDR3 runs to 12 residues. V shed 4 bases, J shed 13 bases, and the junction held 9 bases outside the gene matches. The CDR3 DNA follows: TGTGCCAGCAGTTGGAATCAGGGGGACCGGTACTTC. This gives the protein CASSWNQGDRYF.

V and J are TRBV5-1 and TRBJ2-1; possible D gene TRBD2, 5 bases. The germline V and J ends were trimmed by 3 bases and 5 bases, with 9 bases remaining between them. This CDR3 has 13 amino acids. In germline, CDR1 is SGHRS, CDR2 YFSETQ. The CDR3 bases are TGCGCCAGCAGCTGGGGAGCGGACAATGAGCAGTTCTTC. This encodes CASSWGADNEQFF.

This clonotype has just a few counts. CDR3 in amino acids: CASSSDRDQETQYF. DNA for the CDR3: TGTGCCAGCAGCTCTGACAGGGACCAAGAGACCCAGTACTTC. The gene calls are TRBV7-7 and TRBJ2-5, with 7 positions matching TRBD1. The germline gives CDR1 SSHAT, CDR2 FNYEAQ (reference sequence). The CDR3 runs 14 residues. V trimming: 4 bases; J trimming: 0 bases; junction bases outside the gene matches: 2.

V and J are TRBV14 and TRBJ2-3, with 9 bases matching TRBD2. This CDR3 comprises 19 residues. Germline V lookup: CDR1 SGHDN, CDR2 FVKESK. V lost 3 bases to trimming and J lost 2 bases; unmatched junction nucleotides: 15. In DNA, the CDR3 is TGTGCCAGCAGCCAGCAGCCTTCGACCCGACTAGCGGACACAGATACGCAGTATTTT. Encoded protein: CASSQQPSTRLADTDTQYF.